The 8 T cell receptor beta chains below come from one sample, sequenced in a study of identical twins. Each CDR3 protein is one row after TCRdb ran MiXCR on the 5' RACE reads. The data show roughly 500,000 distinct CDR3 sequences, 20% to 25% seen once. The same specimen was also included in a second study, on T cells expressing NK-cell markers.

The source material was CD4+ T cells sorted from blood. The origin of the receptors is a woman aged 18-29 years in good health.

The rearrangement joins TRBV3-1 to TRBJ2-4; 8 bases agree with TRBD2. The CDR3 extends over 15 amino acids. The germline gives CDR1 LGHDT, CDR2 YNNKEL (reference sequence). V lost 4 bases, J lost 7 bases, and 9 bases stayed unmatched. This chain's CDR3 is CASSPQGAGENIQYF. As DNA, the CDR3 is TGTGCCAGCAGCCCCCAGGGAGCGGGAGAGAACATTCAGTACTTC.

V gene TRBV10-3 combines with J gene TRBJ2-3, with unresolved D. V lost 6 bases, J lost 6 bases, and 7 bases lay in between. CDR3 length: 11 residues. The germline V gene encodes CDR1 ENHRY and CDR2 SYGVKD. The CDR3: CAIRQGDTQYF. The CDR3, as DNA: TGTGCCATCAGACAAGGGGATACGCAGTATTTT.

CDR3 protein: CASSPGLVYAEQFF. CDR3 bases: TGTGCCAGCAGCCCAGGACTAGTTTACGCTGAGCAGTTCTTC. V gene TRBV7-2 combines with J gene TRBJ2-1; the match to TRBD2 covers 7 bases. This CDR3 comprises 14 residues. Germline lookup yields CDR1 SGHTA and CDR2 FQGNSA. The V gene end was trimmed by 5 bases and the J gene end by 9 bases; junction bases not matched to a gene: 10.

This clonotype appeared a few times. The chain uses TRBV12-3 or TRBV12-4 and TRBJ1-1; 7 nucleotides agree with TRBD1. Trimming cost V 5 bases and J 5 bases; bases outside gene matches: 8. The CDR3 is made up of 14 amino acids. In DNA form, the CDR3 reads TGTGCCAGCAGTAGGGAGGGGGCTGGAACTGAAGCTTTCTTT. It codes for CASSREGAGTEAFF.

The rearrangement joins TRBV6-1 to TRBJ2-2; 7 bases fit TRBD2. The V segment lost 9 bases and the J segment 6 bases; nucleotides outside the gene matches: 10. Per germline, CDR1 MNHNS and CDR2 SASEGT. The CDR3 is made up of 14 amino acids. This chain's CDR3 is CASRTSLYPGELFF. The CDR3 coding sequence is TGTGCCAGTAGGACTAGTTTGTATCCCGGGGAGCTGTTTTTT.

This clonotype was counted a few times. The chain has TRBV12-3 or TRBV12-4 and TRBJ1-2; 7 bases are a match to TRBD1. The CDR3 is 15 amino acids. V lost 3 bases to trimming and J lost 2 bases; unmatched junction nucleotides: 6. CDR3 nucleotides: TGTGCCAGCAGTTTCACAGGGGTTAGGAACTATGGCTACACCTTC. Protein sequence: CASSFTGVRNYGYTF.

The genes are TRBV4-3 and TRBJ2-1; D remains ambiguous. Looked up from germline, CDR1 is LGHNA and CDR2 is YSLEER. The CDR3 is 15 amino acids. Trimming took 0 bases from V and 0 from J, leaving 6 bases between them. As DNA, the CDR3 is TGCGCCAGCAGCCAAGAGCCTAGCTCCTACAATGAGCAGTTCTTC. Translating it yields CASSQEPSSYNEQFF.

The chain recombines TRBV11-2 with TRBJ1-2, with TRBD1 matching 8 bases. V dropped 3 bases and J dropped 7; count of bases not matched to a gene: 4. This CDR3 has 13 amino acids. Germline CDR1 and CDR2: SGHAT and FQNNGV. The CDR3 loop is CASSLDRDCGYTF. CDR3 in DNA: TGTGCCAGCAGCTTGGACAGGGATTGTGGCTACACCTTC.